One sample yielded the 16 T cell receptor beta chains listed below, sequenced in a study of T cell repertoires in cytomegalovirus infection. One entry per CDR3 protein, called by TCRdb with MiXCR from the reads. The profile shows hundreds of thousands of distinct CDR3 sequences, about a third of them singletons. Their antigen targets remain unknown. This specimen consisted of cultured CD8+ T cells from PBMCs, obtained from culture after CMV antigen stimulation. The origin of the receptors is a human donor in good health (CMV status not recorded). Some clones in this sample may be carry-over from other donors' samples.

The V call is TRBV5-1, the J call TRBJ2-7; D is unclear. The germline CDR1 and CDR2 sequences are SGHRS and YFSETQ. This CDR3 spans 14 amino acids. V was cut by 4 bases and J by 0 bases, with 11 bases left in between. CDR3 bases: TGCGCCAGCAGCCACCGCTTCAACTCCTACGAGCAGTACTTC. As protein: CASSHRFNSYEQYF.

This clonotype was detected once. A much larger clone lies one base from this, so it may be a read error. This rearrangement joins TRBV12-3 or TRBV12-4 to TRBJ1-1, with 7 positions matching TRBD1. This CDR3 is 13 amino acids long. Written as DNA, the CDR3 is TGTACCAGCAGTTTCACAGGGGACACTGAAGCTTTCTTT. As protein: CTSSFTGDTEAFF.

The CDR3 reads CASSQLTENTEAFF. CDR3 bases: TGCGCCAGCAGCCAACTGACAGAGAACACTGAAGCTTTCTTT. The chain recombines TRBV4-1 with TRBJ1-1, with D possibly being TRBD1 (5 bases). The germline gives CDR1 MGHRA, CDR2 YSYEKL. The ends were cut back, 2 bases at V and 1 base at J, with 8 bases in the middle. This CDR3 is built from 14 residues.

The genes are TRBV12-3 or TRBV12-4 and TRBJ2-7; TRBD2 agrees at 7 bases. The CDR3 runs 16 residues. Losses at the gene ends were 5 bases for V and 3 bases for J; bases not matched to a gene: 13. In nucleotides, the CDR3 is TGTGCCAGCAGTCTTGCCGGGGGGTGGGCTTTCTACGAGCAGTACTTC. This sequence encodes CASSLAGGWAFYEQYF.

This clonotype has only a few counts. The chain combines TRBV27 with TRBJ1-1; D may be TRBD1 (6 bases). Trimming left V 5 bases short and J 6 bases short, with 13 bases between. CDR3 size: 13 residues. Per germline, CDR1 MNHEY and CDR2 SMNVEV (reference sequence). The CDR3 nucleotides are TGTGCCAGCAGTAGGGGGGGAAGGGCTGAAGCTTTCTTT. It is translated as CASSRGGRAEAFF.

The CDR3 here is CASSSYYPEAFF. The CDR3 coding sequence is TGTGCCAGCAGTAGTTACTATCCCGAAGCTTTCTTT. The chain combines TRBV6-1 with TRBJ1-1; D unresolved. The CDR3 contains 12 residues. The V and J ends lost 5 bases and 8 bases respectively, with 12 bases between them. Germline CDR1 is MNHNS and CDR2 is SASEGT.

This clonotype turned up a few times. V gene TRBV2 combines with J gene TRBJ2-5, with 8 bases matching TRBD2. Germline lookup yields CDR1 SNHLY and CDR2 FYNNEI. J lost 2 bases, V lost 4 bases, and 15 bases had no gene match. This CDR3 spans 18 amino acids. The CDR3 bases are TGTGCCAGCAGTGGCCCTTGGCGTGCCGGGGGGGATCAAGAGACCCAGTACTTC. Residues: CASSGPWRAGGDQETQYF.

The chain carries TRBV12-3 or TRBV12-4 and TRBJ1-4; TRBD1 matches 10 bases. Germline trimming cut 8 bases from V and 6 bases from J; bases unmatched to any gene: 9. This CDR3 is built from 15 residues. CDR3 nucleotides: TGTGCCAGCCTTAGGTCGGGGACAGGGGATGAAAAACTGTTTTTT. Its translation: CASLRSGTGDEKLFF.

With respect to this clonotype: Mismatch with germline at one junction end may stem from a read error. Here the CDR3 reads CAIRDLLPGTDSGNTIYF. Here the CDR3 DNA reads TGTGCCATCCGTGATCTATTGCCCGGGACAGACTCTGGAAACACCATATATTTT. This chain links TRBV10-3 with TRBJ1-3, with 7 bases matching TRBD1. Germline V gene lookup returns CDR1 ENHRY and CDR2 SYGVKD. The CDR3 covers 18 residues.

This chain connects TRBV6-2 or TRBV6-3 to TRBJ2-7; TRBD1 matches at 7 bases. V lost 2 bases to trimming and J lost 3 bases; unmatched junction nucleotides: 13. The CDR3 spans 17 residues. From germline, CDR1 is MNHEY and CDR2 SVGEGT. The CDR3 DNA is TGTGCCAGCAGTTACCCTATGCGACAGGGCTTACTCTACGAGCAGTACGTC. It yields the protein CASSYPMRQGLLYEQYV.

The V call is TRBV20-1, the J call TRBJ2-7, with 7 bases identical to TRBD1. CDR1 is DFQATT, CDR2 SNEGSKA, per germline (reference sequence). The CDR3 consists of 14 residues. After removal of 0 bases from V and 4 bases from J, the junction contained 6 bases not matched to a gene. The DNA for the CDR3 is TGCAGTGCTAGAGATGGGACAGACAGATACGAGCAGTACTTC. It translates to CSARDGTDRYEQYF.

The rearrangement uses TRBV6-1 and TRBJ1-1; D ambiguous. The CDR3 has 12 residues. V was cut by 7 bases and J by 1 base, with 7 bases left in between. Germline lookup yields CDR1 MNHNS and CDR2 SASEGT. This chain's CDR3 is CASTRANTEAFF. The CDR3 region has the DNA TGTGCCAGCACCCGGGCGAACACTGAAGCTTTCTTT.

CDR3 loop: CSATAGTSGGRLFYNEQFF. The DNA for the CDR3 is TGCAGTGCTACAGCCGGGACTAGCGGGGGGCGGTTGTTTTACAATGAGCAGTTCTTC. This chain joins TRBV20-1 and TRBJ2-1, with TRBD2 identical over 15 bases. With V trimmed by 4 bases and J by 4 bases, 14 bases remained unmatched. Germline loops: CDR1 DFQATT, CDR2 SNEGSKA (reference sequence). The CDR3 loop spans 19 amino acids.

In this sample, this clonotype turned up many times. The CDR3 reads CASRTRQGRGNTEAFF. The CDR3 DNA is TGTGCCAGCAGGACTCGACAGGGCCGGGGGAACACTGAAGCTTTCTTT. The chain joins TRBV7-9 to TRBJ1-1; 7 nucleotides line up with TRBD1. The CDR3 extends over 16 amino acids. After removal of 6 bases from V and 1 base from J, the junction contained 11 bases not matched to a gene. Germline V gene lookup returns CDR1 SEHNR and CDR2 FQNEAQ (reference sequence). The full variable domain, completed using reference TRBV7-9 and TRBJ1-1, is DTGVSQNPRHKITKRGQNVTFRCDPISEHNRLYWYRQTLGQGPEFLTYFQNEAQLEKSRLLSDRFSAERPKGSFSTLEIQRTEQGDSAMYLCASRTRQGRGNTEAFFGQGTRLTVV.

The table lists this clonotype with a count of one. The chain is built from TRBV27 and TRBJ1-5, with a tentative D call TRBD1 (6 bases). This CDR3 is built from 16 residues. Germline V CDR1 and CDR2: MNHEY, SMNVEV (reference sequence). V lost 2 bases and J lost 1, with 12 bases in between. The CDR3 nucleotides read TGTGCCAGCAGTTTAGTGGGGGCGAGGAGCAATCAGCCCCAGCATTTT. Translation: CASSLVGARSNQPQHF.

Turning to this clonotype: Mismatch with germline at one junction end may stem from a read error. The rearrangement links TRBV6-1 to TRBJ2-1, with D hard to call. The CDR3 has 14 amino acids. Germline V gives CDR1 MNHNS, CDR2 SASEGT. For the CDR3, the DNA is TGTGCCAGCAGTGACAGGACCTCCTACAATCAGCAGTTCTTC. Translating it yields CASSDRTSYNQQFF.